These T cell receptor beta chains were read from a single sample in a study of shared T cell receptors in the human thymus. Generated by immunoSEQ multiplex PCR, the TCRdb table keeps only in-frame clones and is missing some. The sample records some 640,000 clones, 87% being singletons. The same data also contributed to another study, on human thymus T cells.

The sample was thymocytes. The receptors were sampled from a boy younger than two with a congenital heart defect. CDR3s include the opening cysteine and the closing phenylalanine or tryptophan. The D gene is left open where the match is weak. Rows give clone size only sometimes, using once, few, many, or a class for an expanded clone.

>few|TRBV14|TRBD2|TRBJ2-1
TGTGCCAGCAGCCAGACTAGCGGGGGCCTTTTCTACAATGAGCAGTTCTTC
CASSQTSGGLFYNEQFF
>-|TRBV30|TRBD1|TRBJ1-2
TGTGCCTGGAGTGACGGGACAGGGGATGGCTACACCTTC
CAWSDGTGDGYTF
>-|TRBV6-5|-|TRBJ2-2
TGTGCCAGCAGTTACACGGTCACCGGGGAGCTGTTTTTT
CASSYTVTGELFF
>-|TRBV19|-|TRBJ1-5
TGTGCCAGTAGTATCTCCAGTCCCAATCAGCCCCAGCATTTT
CASSISSPNQPQHF
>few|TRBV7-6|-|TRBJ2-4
TGTGCCAGCAGCCTTCATGCAGGGTCCAACATTCAGTACTTC
CASSLHAGSNIQYF
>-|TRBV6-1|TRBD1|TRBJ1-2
TGTGCCAGCAGTGACAGGGGGCGAGTCTATGGCTACACCTTC
CASSDRGRVYGYTF
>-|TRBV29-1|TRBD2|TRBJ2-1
TGCAGCGTTGGGGGGACTAGCGGGAGGGGAAATGAGCAGTTCTTC
CSVGGTSGRGNEQFF
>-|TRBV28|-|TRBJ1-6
TGTGCCAGCAGTTTAAGGGCCGAAGGGGGAAATTCACCCCTCCACTTT
CASSLRAEGGNSPLHF
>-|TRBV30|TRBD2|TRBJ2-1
TGTGCCTGGAGAAAAAATGGGGCTAGCGGGGGCCTCGGACCGCTCTTC
CAWRKNGASGGLGPLF
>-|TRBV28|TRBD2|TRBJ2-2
TGTGCCAGCAGTTTGTCCTTGCGGGGGGGGAACACCGGGGAGCTGTTTTTT
CASSLSLRGGNTGELFF
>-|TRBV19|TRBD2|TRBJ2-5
TGTGCCAGTAGTAGCGGGAGGCCACGAGAAGAGACCCAGTACTTC
CASSSGRPREETQYF
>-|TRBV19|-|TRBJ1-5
TGTGCCAGTAGTTCCAACAGACCCAATCAGCCCCAGCATTTT
CASSSNRPNQPQHF
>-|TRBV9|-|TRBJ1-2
TGTGCCAGCAGCGTAGATTCGGACGGGGTCTATGGCTACACCTTC
CASSVDSDGVYGYTF
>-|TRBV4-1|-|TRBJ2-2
TGCGCCAGCGGTCTTGGACATGACGGGGAGCTGTTTTTT
CASGLGHDGELFF
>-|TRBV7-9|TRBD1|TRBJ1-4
TGTGCCAGCAGCTTACAGGGGGCCGAGGAAAAACTGTTTTTT
CASSLQGAEEKLFF
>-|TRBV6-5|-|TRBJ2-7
TGTGCCAGCAGTTACGCCGCGGGGTACGAGCAGTACTTC
CASSYAAGYEQYF
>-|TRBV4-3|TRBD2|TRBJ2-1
TGCGCCAGCAGCCCCGGACTAGCGGGTTCGAATGAGCAGTTCTTC
CASSPGLAGSNEQFF
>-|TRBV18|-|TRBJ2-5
TGTGCCAGCTCACGATCCCGGGGGACCCAAGAGACCCAGTACTTC
CASSRSRGTQETQYF
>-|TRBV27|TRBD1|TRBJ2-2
TGTGCCAGCACGGGACAGGATCCCAACACCGGGGAGCTGTTTTTT
CASTGQDPNTGELFF
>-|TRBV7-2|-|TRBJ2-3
TGTGCCAGCAGCTTAGGAGAAAGCACAGATACGCAGTATTTT
CASSLGESTDTQYF
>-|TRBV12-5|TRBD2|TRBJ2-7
TGTGCTAGTGGTTTGGGGGCGGGGACTAGCGGCTACGAGCAGTACTTC
CASGLGAGTSGYEQYF
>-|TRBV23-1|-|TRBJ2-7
TGCGCCAGCAGTCAATTCAAGTACTTC
CASSQFKYF
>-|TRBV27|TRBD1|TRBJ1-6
TGTGCCAGCAGTTTATCGACAGGGTCTAATTCACCCCTCCACTTT
CASSLSTGSNSPLHF
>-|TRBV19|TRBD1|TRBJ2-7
TGTGCCAGTAGCCAGACAGGGAACGAAGTCAAGCAGTACTTC
CASSQTGNEVKQYF
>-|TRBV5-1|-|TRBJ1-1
TGCGCCAGCAGCTTGTTAAGGAGGGGCAACCGGAACACTGAAGCTTTCTTT
CASSLLRRGNRNTEAFF
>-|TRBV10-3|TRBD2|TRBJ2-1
TGTGCCATCAGTGTAATGGCTAGCGGGGACCGAACGGATGAGCAGTTCTTC
CAISVMASGDRTDEQFF
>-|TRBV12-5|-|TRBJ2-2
TGTGCTAGTGGTTTGGGCAGTAACACCGGGGAGCTGTTTTTT
CASGLGSNTGELFF
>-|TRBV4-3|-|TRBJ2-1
TGCGCCAGCAGCCAGAGAGGCGGCAATGAGCAGTTCTTC
CASSQRGGNEQFF
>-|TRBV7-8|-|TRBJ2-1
TGTGCCAGCAGCTTAGTTTTGCGCGGTAGCTCCTACAATGAGCAGTTCTTC
CASSLVLRGSSYNEQFF
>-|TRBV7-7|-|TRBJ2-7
TGTGCTAGCAGCTTAGGAGTGGGGCCCCACTCCTACGAGCAGTACTTC
CASSLGVGPHSYEQYF
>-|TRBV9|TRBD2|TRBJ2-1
TGTGCCAGCAACCGTGAACCCGGGACTAGCGTCAGTTCCTACAATGAGCAGTTCTTC
CASNREPGTSVSSYNEQFF
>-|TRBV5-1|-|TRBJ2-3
TGCGCCAGCAACGGGGACAAAAGCACAGATACGCAGTATTTT
CASNGDKSTDTQYF